This T cell receptor beta chain was captured by sequencing in a study of a mutant IDH1 vaccine in newly diagnosed glioma. Study as a whole: Sex distribution of treated patients was about 60% male and roughly 40% female; mean age was 40.4 years.

Generated by immunoSEQ multiplex PCR, the TCRdb table keeps only in-frame clones and is missing some. The sample shows about 38,000 clones, approximately 80% of them seen only once. The CDR3 contains 18 residues. V was clipped by 4 bases and J by 0 bases; unmatched bases: 10. Germline V CDR1 and CDR2: SGDLS, YYNGEE. A remark on this clone: Its specificity is not known.

Time point indicated: week 5, during vaccination. The investigators gave 300 ug of mutant IDH1 20-mer peptide in each vaccine dose, together with topical imiquimod. This chain connects TRBV9 to TRBJ2-6; 7 nucleotides agree with TRBD1. This sample comprised PBMCs, obtained from a glioma patient whose treatment included an IDH1 peptide vaccine. The clonotype originates from a man aged 35-49 years with glioma. CDR3 nucleotide sequence: TGTGCCAGCAGCCCCCAACAGGGGCTTAGCTCTGGGGCCAACGTCCTGACTTTC. As protein: CASSPQQGLSSGANVLTF.